One sample yielded the 27 T cell receptor beta chains listed below, sequenced in a study of cytomegalovirus exposure and HLA in healthy donors. A multiplex PCR was run with 60 Vbeta primers and 13 Jbeta primers. The assay was immunoSEQ multiplex PCR, and TCRdb's table has in-frame clones only and misses some. This sample has 68,000 or so clones, with roughly 78% found just once. What was sequenced was PBMCs. The receptors were sampled from a woman aged 25 to 39 in good health and CMV-seronegative.

In nucleotides, the CDR3 is TGTGCCTGGAGCCACCCCGGGACTCTGAAATACAATGAGCAGTTCTTC. Translating gives CAWSHPGTLKYNEQFF. V and J are TRBV30 and TRBJ2-1; a weak D match, TRBD2 (6 bases). The CDR3 has 16 residues. The ends were cut back, 3 bases at V and 4 bases at J, with 19 bases in the middle. Germline lookup yields CDR1 GTSNPN and CDR2 SVGIG (reference sequence).

V usage is TRBV7-2 and J usage is TRBJ2-3; perhaps TRBD1 as D (6 bases). The CDR3 is 11 amino acids. Germline V gene sequence: CDR1 SGHTA, CDR2 FQGNSA. V dropped 6 bases and J dropped 14 bases, with 15 bases sitting between them. CDR3 coding DNA: TGTGCCAGCAGAAGGGGGACCCCCGGGTATTTT. Translated: CASRRGTPGYF.

V usage is TRBV5-4 and J usage is TRBJ2-5, with a weak D call TRBD2 (5 bases). The germline gives CDR1 SGHNT, CDR2 YYREEE (reference sequence). Trimming removed 4 bases from V and 2 bases from J, with 12 bases in between. The CDR3 is made up of 14 amino acids. In DNA form, the CDR3 reads TGTGCCAGCAGCGACCGGGGATGGCAAGAGACCCAGTACTTC. Translating it yields CASSDRGWQETQYF.

The sample holds a few counts of this clone. The genes are TRBV5-1 and TRBJ2-5, with 8 bases lining up with TRBD2. The germline gives CDR1 SGHRS, CDR2 YFSETQ. V lost 4 bases, J lost 5 bases, and 13 bases stayed unmatched. This CDR3 is built from 16 residues. The DNA for the CDR3 is TGCGCCAGCAGCATAGAGGGGCGGGGGGACCGTGAGACCCAGTACTTC. It encodes CASSIEGRGDRETQYF.

J is TRBJ2-3 and V is TRBV4-3; 7 positions agree with TRBD1. The ends lost 0 bases at V and 0 bases at J; junction bases unmatched: 15. CDR3 size: 20 residues. CDR1 is LGHNA, CDR2 YSLEER, per germline. CDR3 protein: CASSQETTTGLEPSTDTQYF. CDR3 coding DNA: TGCGCCAGCAGCCAAGAAACTACGACAGGGCTCGAACCTAGCACAGATACGCAGTATTTT.

This chain uses TRBV28 with TRBJ2-5, with D maybe TRBD1 (5 bases). V lost 5 bases, J lost 2 bases, and 12 bases lay in between. The CDR3 covers 14 residues. Germline V gives CDR1 MDHEN, CDR2 SYDVKM. The CDR3 DNA is TGTGCCAGCAGTCAATCTACAGGACAAGAGACCCAGTACTTC. Amino acids: CASSQSTGQETQYF.

CDR3 amino acids: CACPGAGELFF. CDR3 sequence (DNA): TGTGCCTGCCCGGGGGCCGGGGAGCTGTTTTTT. The chain is built from TRBV30 and TRBJ2-2, with D tentatively TRBD2 (6 bases). The CDR3 contains 11 residues. Per the germline V gene, CDR1 is GTSNPN and CDR2 is SVGIG (reference sequence). Trimming pared 6 bases from V and 6 bases from J, leaving 8 bases between.

The chain combines TRBV2 with TRBJ2-3; the match to TRBD1 covers 8 bases. This CDR3 spans 15 amino acids. CDR1 is SNHLY and CDR2 is FYNNEI in the germline V gene. Unmatched junction bases numbered 5, after V lost 6 bases and J lost 0 bases. The CDR3 DNA is TGTGCCAGCAGGCCCGACAGGGGTAGCACAGATACGCAGTATTTT. Its translation: CASRPDRGSTDTQYF.

CDR3 in DNA: TGTGCCAGCAGCGTTAGCGGGAGATGGGGCTACGAGCAGTACTTC. It encodes CASSVSGRWGYEQYF. V is TRBV21-1 and J is TRBJ2-7; the table's D call, TRBD2, has no DNA check behind it. TRBV21-1 is assigned pseudogene status. This CDR3 contains 15 residues.

The J gene is TRBJ2-6, the V gene TRBV6-5; D is unclear. V shed 6 bases and J shed 4 bases, with 7 bases lying between them. This CDR3 has 13 amino acids. Germline assignment: CDR1 MNHEY and CDR2 SVGAGI. CDR3 DNA sequence: TGTGCCAGCAGAGAGGCCGGGGCCAACGTCCTGACTTTC. Its protein is CASREAGANVLTF.

V gene TRBV29-1 combines with J gene TRBJ2-3; 9 bases line up with TRBD1. Germline-derived CDR1 and CDR2 are SQVTM and ANQGSEA. With 4 bases clipped from V and 0 bases from J, the junction kept 5 bases outside the gene matches. This CDR3 has 15 residues. CDR3 sequence reads: CSVGRQGGSTDTQYF. In DNA, the CDR3 is TGCAGCGTTGGCCGACAGGGGGGAAGCACAGATACGCAGTATTTT.

About this clone itself: Distinct nucleotide sequences in the sample also encode this CDR3. The chain is built from TRBV30 and TRBJ1-5; 10 bases align to TRBD1. Germline V gene data show CDR1 as GTSNPN and CDR2 as SVGIG (reference sequence). The CDR3 loop spans 13 amino acids. The V segment lost 3 bases and the J segment 4 bases; nucleotides outside the gene matches: 0. CDR3 amino acids: CAWRGQGNQPQHF. The CDR3 DNA sequence: TGTGCCTGGAGGGGACAGGGGAATCAGCCCCAGCATTTT.

The chain couples TRBV11-2 to TRBJ2-1, with D possibly TRBD2 on 6 matching bases. The CDR3 contains 17 residues. Deletions cut 4 bases from V and 0 bases from J, with 16 bases between. Germline V gives CDR1 SGHAT, CDR2 FQNNGV. The CDR3 is CASSSDRLGSSYNEQFF. The CDR3, as DNA: TGTGCCAGCAGCTCCGACCGACTAGGGAGCTCCTACAATGAGCAGTTCTTC. Drawing the rest from reference TRBV11-2 and TRBJ2-1, the complete variable domain is EAGVAQSPRYKIIEKRQSVAFWCNPISGHATLYWYQQILGQGPKLLIQFQNNGVVDDSQLPKDRFSAERLKGVDSTLKIQPAKLEDSAVYLCASSSDRLGSSYNEQFFGPGTRLTVL.

This chain uses TRBV5-4 with TRBJ1-1; possible D gene TRBD1, 5 bases. Germline V CDR1 and CDR2: SGHNT, YYREEE (reference sequence). Trimming removed 10 bases from V and 4 bases from J, with 26 bases in between. This CDR3 comprises 16 residues. CDR3 amino acids: CASQLVLGGSLTEAFF. As DNA, the CDR3 is TGTGCCTCCCAGCTTGTACTCGGGGGTAGTCTCACTGAAGCTTTCTTT.

The chain uses TRBV7-9 and TRBJ2-7; D gene ambiguous. The germline V gene has CDR1 SEHNR and CDR2 FQNEAQ (reference sequence). V dropped 5 bases and J dropped 1 base, with 9 bases sitting between them. The CDR3 has 13 amino acids. The CDR3 bases are TGTGCCAGCAGCCGAGAGTCTTCCTACGAGCAGTACTTC. This gives the protein CASSRESSYEQYF.

This clone appeared a few times. This chain connects TRBV2 to TRBJ1-1; D possibly corresponds to TRBD1 (5 bases). The CDR3 runs to 14 residues. Per germline, CDR1 SNHLY and CDR2 FYNNEI. V lost 5 bases and J 5 bases, leaving 15 bases between the germline ends. The CDR3 coding sequence is TGTGCCAGCAGTCTGGGAGGGGCCAGAACTGAAGCTTTCTTT. As protein: CASSLGGARTEAFF.

The rearrangement joins TRBV29-1 to TRBJ2-1; D unresolved. Trimming took off 1 base at V and 0 bases at J, with 10 bases between the two ends. The CDR3 loop spans 15 amino acids. Germline V gene data show CDR1 as SQVTM and CDR2 as ANQGSEA. The CDR3 nucleotides read TGCAGCGTTGAAGGAGTGCCTCGCTCCTACAATGAGCAGTTCTTC. Its protein is CSVEGVPRSYNEQFF.

V usage is TRBV2 and J usage is TRBJ1-6; the D is unclear. This CDR3 has 13 residues. Trimming left V 10 bases short and J 8 bases short, with 15 bases between. The germline V gene encodes CDR1 SNHLY and CDR2 FYNNEI. This CDR3 is CATLKDGDSPLHF. Written as DNA, the CDR3 is TGTGCCACCCTAAAGGACGGGGATTCACCCCTCCACTTT.

This chain uses TRBV29-1 with TRBJ1-1, with 8 nucleotides matching TRBD1. This CDR3 comprises 13 residues. Unmatched junction bases numbered 9, after V lost 7 bases and J lost 5 bases. CDR1 is SQVTM, CDR2 ANQGSEA, per germline. The CDR3: CSAHDRGSTEAFF. In DNA form, the CDR3 reads TGCAGCGCTCACGACAGGGGTAGTACTGAAGCTTTCTTT.

The genes are TRBV27 and TRBJ1-6; perhaps TRBD1 as D (5 bases). The CDR3 extends over 13 amino acids. Germline V gene sequence: CDR1 MNHEY, CDR2 SMNVEV (reference sequence). Trimming removed 5 bases at V and 7 bases at J, with 9 bases between. The CDR3 coding sequence is TGTGCCAGCAGTGGGGGGTACAATTCACCCCTCCACTTT. It yields the protein CASSGGYNSPLHF.

The J gene is TRBJ1-1, the V gene TRBV29-1, with a tentative D call TRBD1 (6 bases). The CDR3 runs to 13 residues. Trimming removed 5 bases from V and 3 bases from J, with 13 bases in between. CDR1 and CDR2 from the germline V gene are SQVTM and ANQGSEA. The CDR3 DNA sequence: TGCAGCGTTAAGGACAGAAGGGACACTGAAGCTTTCTTT. Translated: CSVKDRRDTEAFF.

V usage is TRBV2 and J usage is TRBJ2-5; D gene ambiguous. Trimming removed 4 bases from V and 5 bases from J, with 17 bases in between. Germline lookup yields CDR1 SNHLY and CDR2 FYNNEI. The length of the CDR3 is 15 residues. The CDR3 sequence: CASSVLGSFGETQYF. CDR3 DNA: TGTGCCAGCAGTGTGCTCGGTTCCTTCGGGGAGACCCAGTACTTC. Complete variable domain (other parts from reference TRBV2 and TRBJ2-5): EPEVTQTPSHQVTQMGQEVILRCVPISNHLYFYWYRQILGQKVEFLVSFYNNEISEKSEIFDDQFSVERPDGSNFTLKIRSTKLEDSAMYFCASSVLGSFGETQYFGPGTRLLVL.

CDR3 sequence reads: CASSFDRAVGYTF. CDR3 coding DNA: TGTGCCAGCAGTTTCGACAGGGCGGTGGGCTACACCTTC. V gene TRBV6-5 combines with J gene TRBJ1-2; 7 positions match TRBD1. V lost 4 bases, J lost 8 bases, and 7 bases stayed unmatched. CDR3 length: 13 residues. CDR1 is MNHEY and CDR2 is SVGAGI in the germline V gene.

The chain uses TRBV25-1 and TRBJ2-1, with 9 bases identical to TRBD1. Germline CDR1 and CDR2: MGHDK and SYGVNS. This CDR3 is 14 amino acids long. The V gene end was trimmed by 5 bases and the J gene end by 6 bases; junction bases not matched to a gene: 5. This CDR3 reads CASSTPTGGNEQFF. CDR3 bases: TGTGCCAGCAGTACCCCGACAGGGGGCAATGAGCAGTTCTTC.

There are a few counts of this clone. This rearrangement joins TRBV4-1 to TRBJ2-5; the D gene is possibly TRBD2 (5 bases). Germline V gene data show CDR1 as MGHRA and CDR2 as YSYEKL. V was cut by 6 bases and J by 5 bases, with 13 bases left in between. The CDR3 runs to 13 residues. The CDR3 nucleotides are TGCGCCAGCAGATTTTGGAGGCGGGAGACCCAGTACTTC. Its protein is CASRFWRRETQYF.

The chain carries TRBV2 and TRBJ2-5, with 7 bases lining up with TRBD1. With 4 bases clipped from V and 1 base from J, the junction kept 0 bases outside the gene matches. The V gene's germline CDR1 is SNHLY and CDR2 FYNNEI. This CDR3 region has 13 residues. CDR3 coding DNA: TGTGCCAGCAGTGGGGACAGCCAAGAGACCCAGTACTTC. This encodes CASSGDSQETQYF. Together with reference TRBV2 and TRBJ2-5, the CDR3 gives the full variable domain: EPEVTQTPSHQVTQMGQEVILRCVPISNHLYFYWYRQILGQKVEFLVSFYNNEISEKSEIFDDQFSVERPDGSNFTLKIRSTKLEDSAMYFCASSGDSQETQYFGPGTRLLVL.

V and J are TRBV7-9 and TRBJ2-3; possibly TRBD2 for D (6 bases). The CDR3 runs 17 residues. From germline, CDR1 is SEHNR and CDR2 FQNEAQ (reference sequence). The ends were cut back, 5 bases at V and 4 bases at J, with 22 bases in the middle. This CDR3 is CASSHGGGWEVADTQYF. For the CDR3, the DNA is TGTGCCAGCAGCCATGGAGGAGGATGGGAGGTGGCAGATACGCAGTATTTT.